The TCR beta chain described here comes from a study of cytomegalovirus exposure and HLA in healthy donors. PCR was performed using 60 Vbeta and 13 Jbeta primers. Only in-frame clones appear in the TCRdb table, and some are missing; sequencing was by immunoSEQ multiplex PCR. The sample table sets out about 120,000 clones. Per the germline V gene, CDR1 is LNHDA and CDR2 is SQIVND (reference sequence). With V trimmed by 6 bases and J by 0 bases, 9 bases remained unmatched. The CDR3 contains 16 residues. Study conclusions and caveats: A later analysis showed HLA-associated TCR beta chains outstripping equally common others in clonal expansion.

Remarks on this clone: Its specificity is unknown.

Material for sequencing was PBMCs. The origin of this receptor is a man aged 18 to 29 in good health and CMV-seronegative. The genes are TRBV19 and TRBJ1-1, with 8 bases lining up with TRBD1. The CDR3 here is CASRGQGTRMNTEAFF. DNA of the CDR3: TGTGCCAGTAGAGGACAGGGAACCCGCATGAACACTGAAGCTTTCTTT.